Listed below are T cell receptor beta chains from one sample, sequenced in a study of blood T cells in healthy people across ages. Each CDR3 protein is one row after TCRdb ran MiXCR on the 5' RACE reads. The sample lists about 590,000 distinct CDR3 sequences; roughly 30% were seen once. Sequencing input: blood. These receptors were collected from a woman aged 80 or older in good health. CDR3s include the opening cysteine and the closing phenylalanine or tryptophan. The D gene is left open where the match is weak. Expanded clones are given a class, and other clones once, few, many or no size at all.

V gene: TRBV20-1; J gene: TRBJ2-1; clone size: -; D gene: TRBD2; CDR3 DNA: TGCAGTGCGGAGACTAGCGGAATATACAATGAGCAGTTCTTC; CDR3 protein: CSAETSGIYNEQFF
V gene: TRBV27; J gene: TRBJ1-2; clone size: -; D gene: TRBD1; CDR3 DNA: TGTGCCAGCAGTTTATCTATACGGGACAGGGGAGGCTACACCTTC; CDR3 protein: CASSLSIRDRGGYTF
V gene: TRBV25-1; J gene: TRBJ2-6; clone size: -; D gene: -; CDR3 DNA: TGTGCCAGCTCTTACCGGGCCAACGTCCTGACTTTC; CDR3 protein: CASSYRANVLTF
V gene: TRBV4-3; J gene: TRBJ2-1; clone size: many; D gene: TRBD2; CDR3 DNA: TGCGCCAGCAGCCAAGATCTTGTAGCGGGGGGCAACAATGAGCAGTTCTTC; CDR3 protein: CASSQDLVAGGNNEQFF
V gene: TRBV5-4; J gene: TRBJ2-5; clone size: few; D gene: -; CDR3 DNA: TGTGCCAGCAGCCGCCAGGGGCAGGGAGCGGAGACCCAGTACTTC; CDR3 protein: CASSRQGQGAETQYF
V gene: TRBV11-3; J gene: TRBJ2-1; clone size: many; D gene: TRBD1; CDR3 DNA: TGTGCCAGCAGCGCTAGGACAGGACGGAATGAGCAGTTCTTC; CDR3 protein: CASSARTGRNEQFF
V gene: TRBV5-1; J gene: TRBJ2-1; clone size: many; D gene: -; CDR3 DNA: TGCGCCAGCAGCGCAGGACAGAGTAACAATGAGCAGTTCTTC; CDR3 protein: CASSAGQSNNEQFF
V gene: TRBV7-3; J gene: TRBJ1-2; clone size: many; D gene: TRBD1; CDR3 DNA: TGTGCCAGCAGGTTAACAGGGGGCGCTGACTATGGCTACACCTTC; CDR3 protein: CASRLTGGADYGYTF
V gene: TRBV30; J gene: TRBJ2-3; clone size: -; D gene: TRBD2; CDR3 DNA: TGTACCTGGAGTGCGGGGGGCACAACTAGCACAGATACGCAGTATTTT; CDR3 protein: CTWSAGGTTSTDTQYF
V gene: TRBV12-5; J gene: TRBJ2-1; clone size: -; D gene: -; CDR3 DNA: TGTGCTAATGGTTTCGAGGTTAGCTCCTACAATGAGCAGTTCTTC; CDR3 protein: CANGFEVSSYNEQFF
V gene: TRBV6-5; J gene: TRBJ2-7; clone size: once; D gene: -; CDR3 DNA: TGTGCCAGCAGTTACCGTCCTGAAACCCACTACGAGCAGTACTTC; CDR3 protein: CASSYRPETHYEQYF
V gene: TRBV20-1; J gene: TRBJ2-1; clone size: -; D gene: TRBD2; CDR3 DNA: TGCAGTGCTAGAGTTACTAGCGGGAGGGCCCGGTCCTACAATGAGCAGTTCTTC; CDR3 protein: CSARVTSGRARSYNEQFF
V gene: TRBV9; J gene: TRBJ2-1; clone size: -; D gene: -; CDR3 DNA: TGCGCCAGCAGCCCGGATTGGGGGACCCAGTTCTTC; CDR3 protein: CASSPDWGTQFF
V gene: TRBV3-1; J gene: TRBJ2-1; clone size: -; D gene: -; CDR3 DNA: TGTGCCAGCAGCCAAGAGCCCTCCAATGTGCGGTTCTTC; CDR3 protein: CASSQEPSNVRFF
V gene: TRBV5-1; J gene: TRBJ2-3; clone size: many; D gene: -; CDR3 DNA: TGCGCCAGCAGCTTACAGGACCGAGGGGATACGCAGTATTTT; CDR3 protein: CASSLQDRGDTQYF
V gene: TRBV7-9; J gene: TRBJ2-7; clone size: -; D gene: -; CDR3 DNA: TGTGCCAGCAGCTTAACCGCGACTTCTTACGAGCAGTACTTC; CDR3 protein: CASSLTATSYEQYF
V gene: TRBV15; J gene: TRBJ2-7; clone size: many; D gene: TRBD2; CDR3 DNA: TGTGCCACCAGCAGAGATTCGGGGACTAGCGCCTACGAGCAGTACTTC; CDR3 protein: CATSRDSGTSAYEQYF
V gene: TRBV20-1; J gene: TRBJ2-7; clone size: -; D gene: -; CDR3 DNA: TGCAGTGCTGCTGGGGGTATAGCCTACGAGCAGTACTTC; CDR3 protein: CSAAGGIAYEQYF
V gene: TRBV18; J gene: TRBJ2-5; clone size: -; D gene: TRBD1; CDR3 DNA: TGTGCCAGCTCACCCAAAGGGGGCAGGGGCCAAGAGACCCAGTACTTC; CDR3 protein: CASSPKGGRGQETQYF
V gene: TRBV27; J gene: TRBJ1-2; clone size: many; D gene: -; CDR3 DNA: TGTGCCAGCAGCCGGGGTATAGACTATGGCTACACCTTC; CDR3 protein: CASSRGIDYGYTF
V gene: TRBV11-2; J gene: TRBJ1-4; clone size: many; D gene: TRBD1; CDR3 DNA: TGTGCCAGCAGCTCGGACAGGGTGGCTGAAAAACTGTTTTTT; CDR3 protein: CASSSDRVAEKLFF
V gene: TRBV15; J gene: TRBJ2-5; clone size: many; D gene: -; CDR3 DNA: TGTGCCACCAGCAGAGCGGGGGGCCGAGAGACCCAGTACTTC; CDR3 protein: CATSRAGGRETQYF
V gene: TRBV11-2; J gene: TRBJ1-2; clone size: many; D gene: -; CDR3 DNA: TGTGCCAGCTCAGGGGAAGGCTATGGCTACACCTTC; CDR3 protein: CASSGEGYGYTF
V gene: TRBV7-2; J gene: TRBJ2-7; clone size: many; D gene: TRBD1; CDR3 DNA: TGTGCCAGCAGCTTAGTTACAGGGGTGGGTTACGAGCAGTACTTC; CDR3 protein: CASSLVTGVGYEQYF
V gene: TRBV6-2/TRBV6-3; J gene: TRBJ1-2; clone size: few; D gene: -; CDR3 DNA: TGTGCCAGCAGTCGACAGGCTAATTCGCCCCTCTATGGCTACACCTTC; CDR3 protein: CASSRQANSPLYGYTF
V gene: TRBV6-5; J gene: TRBJ1-4; clone size: many; D gene: TRBD1; CDR3 DNA: TGTGCCAGCAGTTCCGGGTGGGACAGGGGCGAAAAACTGTTTTTT; CDR3 protein: CASSSGWDRGEKLFF
V gene: TRBV15; J gene: TRBJ1-2; clone size: few; D gene: TRBD1; CDR3 DNA: TGTGCCACCAGCAGAGGGAGGACAGGGGAGATCTATGGCTACACCTTC; CDR3 protein: CATSRGRTGEIYGYTF
V gene: TRBV28; J gene: TRBJ2-5; clone size: many; D gene: -; CDR3 DNA: TGTGCCAGCAGCCTTATGGTAGGGGCGGAGACCCAGTACTTC; CDR3 protein: CASSLMVGAETQYF
V gene: TRBV20-1; J gene: TRBJ2-1; clone size: many; D gene: TRBD1; CDR3 DNA: TGCAGTGCTAGAGATCCCAATTCCGGGACAGGGTCCTACAATGAGCAGTTCTTC; CDR3 protein: CSARDPNSGTGSYNEQFF
V gene: TRBV12-3/TRBV12-4; J gene: TRBJ1-6; clone size: many; D gene: TRBD1; CDR3 DNA: TGTGCCAGCATCTCCGGGACAGAAAATTCACCCCTCCACTTT; CDR3 protein: CASISGTENSPLHF
V gene: TRBV7-8; J gene: TRBJ2-6; clone size: many; D gene: TRBD1; CDR3 DNA: TGTGCCAGCAGCTTAGTGACAGGGAAGACTGGGGCCAACGTCCTGACTTTC; CDR3 protein: CASSLVTGKTGANVLTF
V gene: TRBV28; J gene: TRBJ2-1; clone size: many; D gene: TRBD1; CDR3 DNA: TGTGCCAGCACCCAGGGGACAGGGGATGAGCAGTTCTTC; CDR3 protein: CASTQGTGDEQFF
V gene: TRBV5-1; J gene: TRBJ2-2; clone size: many; D gene: -; CDR3 DNA: TGCGCCAGCAGCTTGGAGGCCGGGGAGCTGTTTTTT; CDR3 protein: CASSLEAGELFF
V gene: TRBV7-2; J gene: TRBJ2-3; clone size: many; D gene: -; CDR3 DNA: TGTGCCAGCAGCTTAGGGGGACTCCTGAGCACAGATACGCAGTATTTT; CDR3 protein: CASSLGGLLSTDTQYF
V gene: TRBV7-3; J gene: TRBJ2-1; clone size: -; D gene: TRBD1; CDR3 DNA: TGTGCCAGCAGCTTAGGGACAGGGGGAACCTACAATGAGCAGTTCTTC; CDR3 protein: CASSLGTGGTYNEQFF
V gene: TRBV28; J gene: TRBJ2-3; clone size: -; D gene: -; CDR3 DNA: TGTGCCAACAGTGTGCCGGGGGTTAGCACAGATACGCAGTATTTT; CDR3 protein: CANSVPGVSTDTQYF
V gene: TRBV7-2; J gene: TRBJ2-7; clone size: -; D gene: -; CDR3 DNA: TGTGCCAGCAGCCCAGGCTATACCTACTACGAGCAGTACTTC; CDR3 protein: CASSPGYTYYEQYF
V gene: TRBV4-3; J gene: TRBJ1-5; clone size: -; D gene: -; CDR3 DNA: TGCGCCCGCAGCCAAGATCGGGCCCGGAGTCAGCCCCAGCATTTT; CDR3 protein: CARSQDRARSQPQHF
V gene: TRBV2; J gene: TRBJ2-1; clone size: -; D gene: TRBD2; CDR3 DNA: TGTGCCAGCATAGCGGGCTCTTACAATGAGCAGTGCTTC; CDR3 protein: CASIAGSYNEQCF
V gene: TRBV20-1; J gene: TRBJ2-4; clone size: many; D gene: -; CDR3 DNA: TGCAGTGCTAGAGGGCCCGGTGGTTACATTCAGTACTTC; CDR3 protein: CSARGPGGYIQYF
V gene: TRBV6-2/TRBV6-3; J gene: TRBJ2-1; clone size: many; D gene: -; CDR3 DNA: TGTGCCAGCAGTGCGAATCCCGAAGGGCTCCAGTTCTTC; CDR3 protein: CASSANPEGLQFF
V gene: TRBV7-9; J gene: TRBJ2-7; clone size: many; D gene: TRBD1; CDR3 DNA: TGTGCCAGCAGCTACGGGACAGGGGGTTTACGAAGAGCGTACGAGCAGTACTTC; CDR3 protein: CASSYGTGGLRRAYEQYF
V gene: TRBV7-2; J gene: TRBJ1-1; clone size: many; D gene: -; CDR3 DNA: TGTGCCAGCAGCCCCTCGACACGTATGAACACTGAAGCTTTCTTT; CDR3 protein: CASSPSTRMNTEAFF
V gene: TRBV28; J gene: TRBJ1-4; clone size: once; D gene: -; CDR3 DNA: TGTGCCAGCAGTCACCCGGGACTGGTAAATGAAAAACTGTTTTTT; CDR3 protein: CASSHPGLVNEKLFF
V gene: TRBV10-3; J gene: TRBJ1-3; clone size: -; D gene: TRBD1; CDR3 DNA: TGTGCCATCAGCTCCAGGGACAGGTGTGAGGTACTAGGAAACACCATATATTTT; CDR3 protein: CAISSRDRCEVLGNTIYF
V gene: TRBV11-1; J gene: TRBJ2-3; clone size: many; D gene: TRBD1; CDR3 DNA: TGTGCCAGCAGCTTCGACAGGGGAAGTGGGACAGATACGCAGTATTTT; CDR3 protein: CASSFDRGSGTDTQYF
V gene: TRBV7-2; J gene: TRBJ2-7; clone size: -; D gene: -; CDR3 DNA: TGTGCCAGCAGCAACCGGGACGGCCCCTACGAGCAGTACTTC; CDR3 protein: CASSNRDGPYEQYF
V gene: TRBV6-1; J gene: TRBJ2-2; clone size: few; D gene: -; CDR3 DNA: TGTGCCAGCAGTGCTGAGAAAGACACCGGGGAGCTGTTTTTT; CDR3 protein: CASSAEKDTGELFF
V gene: TRBV2; J gene: TRBJ2-7; clone size: -; D gene: -; CDR3 DNA: TGTGCCAGCAGGGCGGAGTTACTCTCCTACGAGCAGTACTTC; CDR3 protein: CASRAELLSYEQYF
V gene: TRBV7-2; J gene: TRBJ2-7; clone size: -; D gene: -; CDR3 DNA: TGTGCCAGCAGCTTAGGGGTGATTAGCGACGAGCAGTACTTC; CDR3 protein: CASSLGVISDEQYF
V gene: TRBV5-1; J gene: TRBJ2-7; clone size: many; D gene: TRBD1; CDR3 DNA: TGCGCCAGCAGCAAGGGGGACAGGGGCTACGAGCAGTACTTC; CDR3 protein: CASSKGDRGYEQYF
V gene: TRBV9; J gene: TRBJ2-3; clone size: many; D gene: TRBD2; CDR3 DNA: TGTGCCAGCACCAAAGGGGGAGCGGGGGGAGATACGCAGTATTTT; CDR3 protein: CASTKGGAGGDTQYF
V gene: TRBV12-5; J gene: TRBJ1-2; clone size: many; D gene: TRBD1; CDR3 DNA: TGTGCTAGTGGTGAGGGACAGGGAGTCTATGGCTACACCTTC; CDR3 protein: CASGEGQGVYGYTF
V gene: TRBV7-2; J gene: TRBJ1-5; clone size: few; D gene: -; CDR3 DNA: TGTGCCAGCAGCCGGAAGGAGGGTAGCGGTCAGCCCCAGCATTTT; CDR3 protein: CASSRKEGSGQPQHF
V gene: TRBV7-2; J gene: TRBJ2-5; clone size: many; D gene: -; CDR3 DNA: TGTGCCAGCAGCCCGACGGAAGAGACCCAGTACTTC; CDR3 protein: CASSPTEETQYF